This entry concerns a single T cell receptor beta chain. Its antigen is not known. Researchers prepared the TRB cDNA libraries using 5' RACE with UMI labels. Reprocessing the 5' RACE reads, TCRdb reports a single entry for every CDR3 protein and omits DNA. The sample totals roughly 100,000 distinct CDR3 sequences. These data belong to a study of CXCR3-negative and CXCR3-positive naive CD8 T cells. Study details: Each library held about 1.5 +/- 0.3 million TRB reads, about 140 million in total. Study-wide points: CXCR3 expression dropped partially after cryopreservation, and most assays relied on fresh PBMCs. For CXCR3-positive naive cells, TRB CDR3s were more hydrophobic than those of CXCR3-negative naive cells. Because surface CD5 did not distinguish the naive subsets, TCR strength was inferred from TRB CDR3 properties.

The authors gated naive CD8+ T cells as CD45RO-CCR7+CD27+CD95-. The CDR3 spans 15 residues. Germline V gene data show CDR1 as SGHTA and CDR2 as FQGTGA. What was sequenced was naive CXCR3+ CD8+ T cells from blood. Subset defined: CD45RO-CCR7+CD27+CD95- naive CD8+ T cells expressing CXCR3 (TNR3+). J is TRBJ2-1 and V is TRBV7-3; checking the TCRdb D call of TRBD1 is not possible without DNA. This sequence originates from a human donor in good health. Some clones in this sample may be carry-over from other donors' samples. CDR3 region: CASSQPGSSYNEQFF.